Listed below are T cell receptor beta chains from one sample, sequenced in a study of blood T cell repertoires in COVID-19. The assay was immunoSEQ multiplex PCR, and TCRdb's table has in-frame clones only and misses some. The sample lists approximately 250,000 clones; 75% to 85% were seen once. Sample: peripheral blood. The receptors were gathered from a human donor in a cohort sampled during active COVID-19. CDR3s include the opening cysteine and the closing phenylalanine or tryptophan. A D gene is named only where the DNA matches it firmly. A row's size may be missing; if present it is once, few, many or a size class.

. TRBJ1-6 TRBD1 TRBV28 CASRTGGLGGSPLHF TGTGCCAGCAGAACAGGGGGCCTAGGGGGTTCACCCCTCCACTTT
. TRBJ2-1 . TRBV25-1 CASSGGRSYNEQFF TGTGCCAGCAGCGGCGGGCGGTCCTACAATGAGCAGTTCTTC
many TRBJ2-1 TRBD2 TRBV5-5 CASSSGTSGRSSSYNEQFF TGTGCCAGCAGTTCCGGGACTAGCGGACGATCGAGCTCCTACAATGAGCAGTTCTTC
. TRBJ1-4 TRBD1 TRBV5-1 CASSSTGGTNEKLFF TGCGCCAGCAGCTCCACAGGGGGCACTAATGAAAAACTGTTTTTT
. TRBJ2-1 TRBD2 TRBV28 CACNSGNNEQFF TGTGCCTGCAATAGCGGGAACAATGAGCAGTTCTTC
once TRBJ2-5 . TRBV7-2 CASLGGGGETQYF TGTGCCAGCCTAGGGGGGGGAGGAGAGACCCAGTACTTC
. TRBJ2-1 . TRBV14 CASSSGDQQFF TGTGCCAGCAGCTCCGGGGATCAGCAGTTCTTC
. TRBJ1-1 . TRBV7-2 CASSLSRNTEAFF TGTGCCAGCAGCCTATCAAGGAACACTGAAGCTTTCTTT
. TRBJ2-2 TRBD2 TRBV4-1 CASSPETSGEAGELFF TGCGCCAGCAGCCCCGAGACTAGCGGGGAGGCCGGGGAGCTGTTTTTT
. TRBJ2-2 TRBD2 TRBV4-2 CASSLGLAGGNTGELFF TGTGCCAGCAGCCTAGGACTAGCGGGGGGGAACACCGGGGAGCTGTTTTTT
few TRBJ1-1 . TRBV10-3 CAISEVRNTEAFF TGTGCCATCAGTGAGGTTAGGAACACTGAAGCTTTCTTT
. TRBJ2-7 . TRBV28 CASSLEGVSYEQYF TGTGCCAGCAGCCTAGAGGGAGTTTCCTACGAGCAGTACTTC
few TRBJ2-7 TRBD1 TRBV9 CASSAGQGMGEQYF TGTGCCAGCAGCGCGGGACAGGGAATGGGGGAGCAGTACTTC
. TRBJ2-1 . TRBV3-1/TRBV3-2 CASSHGEPNEQFF TGTGCCAGCAGCCACGGGGAACCGAATGAGCAGTTCTTC
. TRBJ1-2 . TRBV5-4 CASSLDGQSYGYTF TGTGCCAGCAGCTTGGACGGACAGTCCTATGGCTACACCTTC